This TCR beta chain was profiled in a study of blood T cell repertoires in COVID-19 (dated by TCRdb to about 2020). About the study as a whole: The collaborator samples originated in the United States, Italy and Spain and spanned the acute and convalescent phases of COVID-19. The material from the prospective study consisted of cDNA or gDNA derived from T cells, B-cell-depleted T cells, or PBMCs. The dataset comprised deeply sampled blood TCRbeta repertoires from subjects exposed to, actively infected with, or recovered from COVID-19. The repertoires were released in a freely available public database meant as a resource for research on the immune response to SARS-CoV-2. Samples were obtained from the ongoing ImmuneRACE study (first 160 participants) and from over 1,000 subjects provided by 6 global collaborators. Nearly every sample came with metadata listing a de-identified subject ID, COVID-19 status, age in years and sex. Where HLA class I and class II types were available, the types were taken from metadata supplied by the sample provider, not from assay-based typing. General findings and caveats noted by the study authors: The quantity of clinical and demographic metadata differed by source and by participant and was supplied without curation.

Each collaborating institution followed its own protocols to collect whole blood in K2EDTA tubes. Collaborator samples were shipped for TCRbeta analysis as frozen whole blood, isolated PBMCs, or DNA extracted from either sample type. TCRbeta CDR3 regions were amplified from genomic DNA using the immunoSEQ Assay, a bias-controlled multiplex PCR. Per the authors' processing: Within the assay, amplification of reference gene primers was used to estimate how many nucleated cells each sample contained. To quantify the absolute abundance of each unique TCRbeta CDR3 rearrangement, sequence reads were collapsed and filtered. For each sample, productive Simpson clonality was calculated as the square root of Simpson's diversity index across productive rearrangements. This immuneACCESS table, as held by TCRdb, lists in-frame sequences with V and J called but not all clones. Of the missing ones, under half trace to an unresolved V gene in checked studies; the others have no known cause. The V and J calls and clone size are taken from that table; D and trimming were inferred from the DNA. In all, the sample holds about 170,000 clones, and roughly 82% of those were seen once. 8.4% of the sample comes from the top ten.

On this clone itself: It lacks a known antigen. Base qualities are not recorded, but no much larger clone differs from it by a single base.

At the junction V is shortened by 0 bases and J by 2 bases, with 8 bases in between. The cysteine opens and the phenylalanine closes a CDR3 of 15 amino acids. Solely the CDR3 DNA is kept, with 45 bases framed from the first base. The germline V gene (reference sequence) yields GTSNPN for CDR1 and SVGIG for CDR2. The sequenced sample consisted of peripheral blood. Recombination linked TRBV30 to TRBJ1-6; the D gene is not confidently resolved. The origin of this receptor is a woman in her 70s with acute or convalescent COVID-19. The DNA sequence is TGTGCCTGGAGTGTATCAGGCCCCTATAATTCACCCCTCCACTTT. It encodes CAWSVSGPYNSPLHF.